The 7 T cell receptor beta chains presented below share a single source sample, sequenced in a study of early T cells in non-severe SARS-CoV-2 infection (dated by TCRdb to about 2021). Libraries came from 5' RACE. The instrument given in TCRdb is NextSeq 500. TCRdb applied fastp at Q25 and MiXCR to the public reads, then kept only in-frame beta chains. Each record represents a unique CDR3 protein, reported with the most common genes and DNA among its rows. Within this sample are about 94,000 distinct CDR3 sequences, with about 13% of them counted one time only. The ten top clones hold 2% to 2.5% of the sample. Sequencing was carried out using whole blood. All receptors come from an adult who was a healthcare worker with PCR-confirmed SARS-CoV-2 infection or an uninfected control (not recorded which).

The V and J genes are TRBV28 and TRBJ2-7; 10 bases map to TRBD1. Germline V gene data show CDR1 as MDHEN and CDR2 as SYDVKM. CDR3 length: 15 residues. The V and J ends lost 4 bases and 6 bases, in that order; junction bases with no gene match: 9. The CDR3 DNA follows: TGTGCCAGCAGTTCCCCGGGACAGGGGTTTTTCGAGCAGTACTTC. It translates to CASSSPGQGFFEQYF. The entire variable domain, with the rest obtained from reference TRBV28 and TRBJ2-7, is as follows: DVKVTQSSRYLVKRTGEKVFLECVQDMDHENMFWYRQDPGLGLRLIYFSYDVKMKEKGDIPEGYSVSREKKERFSLILESASTNQTSMYLCASSSPGQGFFEQYFGPGTRLTVT.

This clonotype was picked up many times. V and J are TRBV10-3 and TRBJ2-1; 8 bases are a match to TRBD2. In germline, CDR1 is ENHRY, CDR2 SYGVKD. This CDR3 region has 15 residues. V gave up 2 bases and J gave up 7 bases; unmatched junction bases: 7. The CDR3: CAISENPSGSNEQFF. The CDR3 region has the DNA TGTGCCATCAGTGAGAATCCTAGCGGGTCTAATGAGCAGTTCTTC.

The table lists this clonotype with many counts. This rearrangement joins TRBV20-1 to TRBJ2-5; weak D call: TRBD2 (6 bases). Germline V CDR1 and CDR2: DFQATT, SNEGSKA (reference sequence). Between the trimmed V and J ends, which lost 0 bases and 4 bases, there was a span of 15 bases. CDR3 length: 15 amino acids. CDR3 nucleotides: TGCAGTGCTAGAGAGGCTAGGAGAGCGGGAGAGACCCAGTACTTC. As protein: CSAREARRAGETQYF.

This clonotype was seen many times. J is TRBJ2-1 and V is TRBV20-1, with TRBD1 as a possible D gene (5 bases). CDR3 length equals 12 residues. Germline loops: CDR1 DFQATT, CDR2 SNEGSKA (reference sequence). Trimming removed 2 bases from V and 7 bases from J, with 9 bases in between. CDR3 in amino acids: CSARIRANEQFF. The CDR3, as DNA: TGCAGTGCTAGAATCAGGGCTAATGAGCAGTTCTTC.

This sequence joins TRBV29-1 and TRBJ2-3; D might be TRBD2 (6 bases). Germline-derived CDR1 and CDR2 are SQVTM and ANQGSEA. CDR3 length: 15 residues. V lost 4 bases, J lost 0 bases, and 14 bases lay in between. CDR3 protein: CSVVQAGASTDTQYF. CDR3 sequence (DNA): TGCAGCGTTGTTCAAGCGGGCGCTAGCACAGATACGCAGTATTTT.

This clonotype appeared many times. V gene TRBV12-3 or TRBV12-4 combines with J gene TRBJ1-5; D gene uncertain. The CDR3 runs 14 residues. Trimming took off 3 bases at V and 3 bases at J, with 9 bases between the two ends. This CDR3 is CASSFSLNNQPQHF. The CDR3, as DNA: TGTGCCAGCAGTTTTTCCCTGAACAATCAGCCCCAGCATTTT.

The gene calls are TRBV11-2 and TRBJ2-5; 9 bases are a match to TRBD1. There are 16 residues in the CDR3. CDR1 and CDR2 from the germline V gene are SGHAT and FQNNGV. The ends lost 3 bases at V and 1 base at J; junction bases unmatched: 6. This CDR3 is CASSLTPDRGQETQYF. The CDR3 bases are TGTGCCAGCAGCTTGACTCCGGACAGGGGCCAAGAGACCCAGTACTTC.